Listed below are T cell receptor beta chains from one sample, sequenced in a study of OX40 agonist ivuxolimab in advanced cancers. Assay: immunoSEQ multiplex PCR; the TCRdb copy retains only in-frame clones and omits some. In the table there are more than 40,000 clones, approximately 91% of which are singletons. The sequenced sample was CD4+ or CD8+ T cells sorted from blood, obtained in a trial of the OX40 agonist ivuxolimab. The source of these receptors is an adult with an advanced solid tumor such as melanoma, head and neck, liver or kidney cancer. Each CDR3 is given with its conserved first and last residue. A D gene is named only where the DNA matches it firmly. Only some rows state a clone size, as once, few, many or a class for expanded clones.

v_gene	d_gene	j_gene	abundance	CDR3aa	CDR3nt
TRBV28	-	TRBJ2-5	-	CASSSTGYAGETQYF	TGTGCCAGCAGTTCAACAGGGTATGCTGGAGAGACCCAGTACTTC
TRBV11-1	TRBD1	TRBJ2-1	-	CASSPPGGTQFF	TGTGCCAGCAGCCCTCCAGGGGGCACCCAGTTCTTC
TRBV5-4	-	TRBJ2-3	-	CASSLTLGAQDTQYF	TGTGCCAGCAGTTTAACTTTAGGGGCCCAGGATACGCAGTATTTT
TRBV7-3	-	TRBJ2-7	-	CASSLKGYEQYF	TGTGCCAGCAGCTTAAAGGGATACGAGCAGTACTTC
TRBV19	-	TRBJ2-7	-	CASSNIGQEQYF	TGTGCCAGTAGTAACATCGGCCAGGAGCAGTACTTC
TRBV5-1	TRBD1	TRBJ1-2	-	CASSFTGAPGGYTF	TGCGCCAGCAGCTTTACAGGGGCCCCGGGAGGCTACACCTTC
TRBV27	-	TRBJ2-6	-	CASTSVIGANVLTF	TGTGCCAGCACTTCGGTTATTGGGGCCAACGTCCTGACTTTC
TRBV6-6	-	TRBJ2-7	-	CASSNRDGSSYEQYF	TGTGCCAGCAGTAACCGGGACGGCAGCTCCTACGAGCAGTACTTC
TRBV27	TRBD1	TRBJ2-5	-	CASKEQGLETQYF	TGTGCCAGCAAGGAACAGGGGTTGGAGACCCAGTACTTC
TRBV28	-	TRBJ1-2	-	CASSTGQPTNYGYTF	TGTGCCAGCAGTACAGGACAGCCAACTAACTATGGCTACACCTTC
TRBV10-3	-	TRBJ2-7	-	CAISEPGLTLYEQYF	TGTGCCATCAGTGAGCCGGGCCTAACTCTCTACGAGCAGTACTTC
TRBV6-6	-	TRBJ2-3	-	CASSPRPTDTQYF	TGTGCCAGCAGCCCCCGGCCCACAGATACGCAGTATTTT
TRBV7-6	-	TRBJ2-3	-	CASSLVFGSTDTQYF	TGTGCCAGCAGCTTAGTCTTCGGGAGCACAGATACGCAGTATTTT
TRBV27	-	TRBJ2-7	-	CASSLHRTDNYEQYF	TGTGCCAGCAGTCTCCACCGGACAGATAACTACGAGCAGTACTTC
TRBV29-1	-	TRBJ1-5	-	CSVVSADSNQPQHF	TGCAGCGTTGTGAGTGCGGATAGCAATCAGCCCCAGCATTTT
TRBV4-1	-	TRBJ1-1	-	CASSRIQPRQGIVNTEAFF	TGCGCCAGCAGCCGAATTCAACCCAGGCAGGGCATCGTGAACACTGAAGCTTTCTTT
TRBV27	TRBD2	TRBJ2-1	-	CASSTSAGGPYNEQFF	TGTGCCAGCAGTACCTCGGCGGGAGGGCCTTACAATGAGCAGTTCTTC
TRBV7-2	-	TRBJ2-7	-	CASSLEAQGFYEQYF	TGTGCCAGCAGCTTAGAGGCACAGGGATTCTACGAGCAGTACTTC
TRBV4-3	-	TRBJ1-3	-	CASSQDSQEPGNTIYF	TGCGCCAGCAGCCAAGATTCTCAGGAACCAGGAAACACCATATATTTT
TRBV6-5	TRBD2	TRBJ2-7	-	CAISGGLAEPYEQYF	TGTGCCATCAGTGGGGGACTAGCGGAGCCCTACGAGCAGTACTTC
TRBV2	TRBD2	TRBJ2-7	-	CASHPAASGNYEQYF	TGTGCAAGCCATCCTGCGGCTAGCGGGAACTACGAGCAGTACTTC
TRBV6-1	TRBD1	TRBJ2-5	-	CASSEGQGLGKETQYF	TGTGCCAGCAGTGAAGGACAGGGTTTGGGAAAAGAGACCCAGTACTTC
TRBV28	TRBD1	TRBJ2-2	-	CASSSGQGNTGELFF	TGTGCCAGCAGTTCGGGACAGGGTAACACCGGGGAGCTGTTTTTT
TRBV12-5	-	TRBJ1-1	-	CASGFIQGGNTEAFF	TGTGCTAGTGGTTTTATACAGGGAGGGAACACTGAAGCTTTCTTT
TRBV11-3	TRBD2	TRBJ2-1	-	CASSPGLAGGRDEQFF	TGTGCCAGCAGCCCGGGACTAGCGGGAGGAAGGGATGAGCAGTTCTTC
TRBV7-2	TRBD2	TRBJ2-7	few	CASSLSGRVNEQYF	TGTGCCAGCAGCTTAAGCGGGAGGGTCAACGAGCAGTACTTC
TRBV5-1	-	TRBJ2-5	-	CASSPRGGPETQYF	TGCGCCAGCAGTCCCCGCGGAGGGCCAGAGACCCAGTACTTC
TRBV28	TRBD2	TRBJ2-3	-	CASSSFAGIAGGSDTQYF	TGTGCCAGCAGTTCTTTTGCAGGGATAGCGGGAGGGTCAGATACGCAGTATTTT
TRBV5-8	-	TRBJ2-5	-	CASSSSGRLGETQYF	TGTGCCAGCAGTTCCTCGGGCAGGTTGGGAGAGACCCAGTACTTC
TRBV10-3	-	TRBJ2-7	-	CAIRENKGQGRREEQYF	TGTGCCATCAGAGAAAATAAAGGGCAGGGGCGAAGAGAAGAGCAGTACTTC
TRBV7-7	-	TRBJ2-5	-	CASSPSLAEKETQYF	TGTGCTAGCAGCCCCAGTCTAGCAGAGAAAGAGACCCAGTACTTC
TRBV30	TRBD1	TRBJ2-7	-	CAWSPGAGGFDEQYF	TGTGCCTGGAGCCCCGGGGCAGGGGGCTTTGACGAGCAGTACTTC
TRBV9	-	TRBJ2-1	-	CASSELTGRNEQFF	TGTGCCAGCAGTGAATTGACAGGCCGCAATGAGCAGTTCTTC